The clone carrying this T cell receptor beta chain was seen many times. These data are taken from a study of Graves' ophthalmopathy and Graves' hyperthyroidism. Germline CDR1 is SGHRS and CDR2 is YFSETQ. V was pared by 4 bases and J by 7 bases, with 21 bases between. This CDR3 contains 15 residues. The authors amplified TCR beta CDR3 regions from RNA transcripts. First-round RT-PCR with HTBI primers preceded a second-round multiplex PCR. TCRdb recomputed calls from the multiplex PCR reads with MiXCR, one row per CDR3 protein. This table has about 480,000 distinct CDR3 sequences, around 14% appearing once.

The clonotype was recovered from a woman in her twenties or thirties with Graves' ophthalmopathy. The chain uses TRBV5-1 and TRBJ2-7, with D unresolved. Sequencing was performed on blood. The CDR3 nucleotides are TGCGCCAGCAGCCCCGGTTCAATGCAGGCTGGAGAGCAGTACTTC. Encoded protein: CASSPGSMQAGEQYF. Full variable domain (rest looked up from reference TRBV5-1 and TRBJ2-7): KAGVTQTPRYLIKTRGQQVTLSCSPISGHRSVSWYQQTPGQGLQFLFEYFSETQRNKGNFPGRFSGRQFSNSRSEMNVSTLELGDSALYLCASSPGSMQAGEQYFGPGTRLTVT.